This TCR beta chain was sequenced for a study of blood T cell repertoires in COVID-19. The CDR3 has 13 amino acids. The ends lost 6 bases at V and 1 base at J; junction bases unmatched: 2. Germline values: CDR1 MNHEY, CDR2 SVGAGI. Produced via immunoSEQ multiplex PCR; TCRdb's table is partial and in-frame only. The sample shows about 120,000 clones, around 89% of them seen only once. The source material was peripheral blood. The clonotype comes from a woman between 55 and 75 years old with COVID-19, enrolled during active disease. This sequence joins TRBV6-5 and TRBJ1-1; 7 nucleotides match TRBD1. This chain's CDR3 is CASSRGSNTEAFF. The CDR3 DNA is TGTGCCAGCAGCAGGGGGTCGAACACTGAAGCTTTCTTT.